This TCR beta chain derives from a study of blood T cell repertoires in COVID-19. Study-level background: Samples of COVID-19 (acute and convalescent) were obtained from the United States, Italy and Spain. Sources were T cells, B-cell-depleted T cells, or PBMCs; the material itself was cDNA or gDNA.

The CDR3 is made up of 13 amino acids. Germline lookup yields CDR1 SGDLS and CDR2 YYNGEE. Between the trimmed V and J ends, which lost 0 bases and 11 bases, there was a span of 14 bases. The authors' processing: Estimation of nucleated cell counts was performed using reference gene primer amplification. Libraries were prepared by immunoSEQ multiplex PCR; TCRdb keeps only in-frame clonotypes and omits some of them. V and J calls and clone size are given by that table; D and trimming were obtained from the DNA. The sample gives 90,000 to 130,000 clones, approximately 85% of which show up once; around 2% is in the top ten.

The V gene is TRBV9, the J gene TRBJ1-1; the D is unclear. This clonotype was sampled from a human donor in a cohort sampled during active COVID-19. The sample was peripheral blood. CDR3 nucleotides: TGTGCCAGCAGCGTAGGGGGAGATGTGGACGCTTTCTTT. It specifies CASSVGGDVDAFF.